This entry lists 13 T cell receptor beta chains sequenced from one sample in a study of pediatric ulcerative colitis. Data came from immunoSEQ multiplex PCR; TCRdb stores just in-frame clones and leaves some out. The table lists 55,000 to 65,000 clones, around 80% of them singletons. Sequencing used blood. These receptors all come from a boy aged 10-17 years with moderate ulcerative colitis.

The chain recombines TRBV2 with TRBJ2-1; 10 bases are shared with TRBD2. The CDR3 covers 15 residues. Trimming at V came to 3 bases and at J to 5 bases, leaving 4 bases not matched to a gene. The germline V gene encodes CDR1 SNHLY and CDR2 FYNNEI. CDR3 nucleotide sequence: TGTGCCAGCAGTGAGTCTAGCGGGGGAAACAATGAGCAGTTCTTC. Protein product: CASSESSGGNNEQFF.

The chain joins TRBV6-5 to TRBJ1-2; TRBD1 is a possible D gene (6 bases). The CDR3 covers 14 residues. Germline V gene sequence: CDR1 MNHEY, CDR2 SVGAGI. V was pared by 6 bases and J by 4 bases, with 15 bases between. The CDR3 protein is CASSPGVFSYGYTF. The CDR3 DNA is TGTGCCAGCAGCCCAGGGGTATTCAGCTATGGCTACACCTTC.

The rearrangement links TRBV9 to TRBJ2-7, with TRBD2 matching 9 bases. The CDR3 loop spans 15 amino acids. CDR1 SGDLS and CDR2 YYNGEE come from the germline V gene. The ends lost 0 bases at V and 5 bases at J; junction bases unmatched: 6. The CDR3 region has the DNA TGTGCCAGCAGCGTAGGCGGCGGGGGGGCCCACGAGCAGTACTTC. It is translated as CASSVGGGGAHEQYF.

The rearrangement links TRBV5-4 to TRBJ2-2, with TRBD2 identical over 13 bases. The CDR3 has 17 amino acids. Germline values: CDR1 SGHNT, CDR2 YYREEE (reference sequence). The J segment lost 7 bases and the V segment lost 4 bases, leaving 10 bases of the junction unmatched. The CDR3 DNA reads as TGTGCCAGCAGCCCGAAAACTAGCGGGAGGGCCTTCGGGGAGCTGTTTTTT. Its translation is CASSPKTSGRAFGELFF.

The chain uses TRBV5-5 and TRBJ1-2; D is ambiguous. V gave up 3 bases and J gave up 5 bases, with 5 bases separating them. This CDR3 spans 11 amino acids. Looked up from germline, CDR1 is SGHKS and CDR2 is YYEKEE (reference sequence). In nucleotides, the CDR3 is TGTGCCAGCAGCTCTTATTATGGCTACACCTTC. The encoded protein is CASSSYYGYTF.

The chain has TRBV12-2 and TRBJ1-1. TRBV12-2 has pseudogene status. The CDR3 totals 11 residues. The CDR3 DNA reads TGTGCAAGTCGTGTCGGGGCTGAAGCTTTCTTT. Protein product: CASRVGAEAFF.

The chain employs TRBV5-5 and TRBJ1-2, with D possibly matching TRBD1 (5 bases). CDR3 length: 17 residues. The germline CDR1 and CDR2 sequences are SGHKS and YYEKEE (reference sequence). The V end lost 0 bases, the J end lost 3 bases, and 18 bases lay between the germline ends. The CDR3 here is CASSLDLGLRGDYGYTF. CDR3 sequence (DNA): TGTGCCAGCAGCTTGGATTTAGGGCTCCGGGGCGACTATGGCTACACCTTC.

This chain uses TRBV7-9 with TRBJ2-7; 10 bases line up with TRBD2. Germline V gene sequence: CDR1 SEHNR, CDR2 FQNEAQ (reference sequence). This CDR3 comprises 15 residues. J lost 3 bases, V lost 0 bases, and 2 bases had no gene match. CDR3 DNA: TGTGCCAGCAGCTTAGCGGGACTAGCGAGCTACGAGCAGTACTTC. This codes for CASSLAGLASYEQYF.

The rearrangement joins TRBV4-1 to TRBJ1-1; 9 bases align to TRBD1. With 2 bases clipped from V and 5 bases from J, the junction kept 3 bases outside the gene matches. CDR1 is MGHRA, CDR2 YSYEKL, per germline. The CDR3 has 14 residues. This chain's CDR3 is CASSQNRGRTEAFF. The CDR3 region has the DNA TGCGCCAGCAGCCAAAACAGGGGGCGGACTGAAGCTTTCTTT.

This clone appeared a few times. This sequence joins TRBV2 and TRBJ1-1; D gene unclear. The CDR3 covers 14 residues. The germline V gene encodes CDR1 SNHLY and CDR2 FYNNEI. V was clipped by 4 bases and J by 6 bases, with 15 bases between them. CDR3 nucleotides: TGTGCCAGCAGTGGTGGACGATTTATCGCTGAAGCTTTCTTT. This gives the protein CASSGGRFIAEAFF.

This chain uses TRBV6-5 with TRBJ1-1; possibly TRBD1 for D (5 bases). The CDR3 consists of 13 residues. The V end was cut by 3 bases, the J end by 4 bases, with 9 bases between. The germline V gene has CDR1 MNHEY and CDR2 SVGAGI. CDR3 protein: CASSYSGFTEAFF. CDR3 sequence (DNA): TGTGCCAGCAGTTATTCAGGGTTCACTGAAGCTTTCTTT.

This clone was observed a few times. The chain uses TRBV19 and TRBJ2-7; 7 nucleotides match TRBD2. This CDR3 contains 16 residues. Germline CDR1 and CDR2: LNHDA and SQIVND (reference sequence). V trimming: 3 bases; J trimming: 4 bases; junction bases outside the gene matches: 12. The CDR3 DNA reads as TGTGCCAGTAGTATTATGGCTAGCGGAATTAAATACGAGCAGTACTTC. Its translation is CASSIMASGIKYEQYF. The full variable domain, its missing parts supplied by reference TRBV19 and TRBJ2-7, is DGGITQSPKYLFRKEGQNVTLSCEQNLNHDAMYWYRQDPGQGLRLIYYSQIVNDFQKGDIAEGYSVSREKKESFPLTVTSAQKNPTAFYLCASSIMASGIKYEQYFGPGTRLTVT.

The chain uses TRBV9 and TRBJ1-1, with a weak D call TRBD1 (6 bases). The CDR3 is 16 amino acids. Germline CDR1 and CDR2: SGDLS and YYNGEE. The V end was cut by 4 bases, the J end by 2 bases, with 18 bases between. The CDR3 bases are TGTGCCAGCAGCTCCCGAGGGGGGGGGATTAACACTGAAGCTTTCTTT. Translated: CASSSRGGGINTEAFF.